Following are 13 T cell receptor beta chains from one sample sequenced in a study of blood T cell repertoires in COVID-19 (dated by TCRdb to the early 2020s). The method was the immunoSEQ multiplex PCR assay. TCRdb retrieved this table from immuneACCESS and kept in-frame rearrangements only. Not all clones are present; in checked studies, unresolved V genes account for under half, and no reason is known for the remainder. In this sample the table shows about 150,000 clones, around 87% of which occur a single time. The top ten constitute roughly 2.4% of the sample. Sequenced input: peripheral blood. Receptors were obtained from a woman aged 80 or over with COVID-19, enrolled during active disease.

In DNA, the CDR3 is TGTGCCAGCAGCCCAATCGGGGGGGGCACTGAAGCTTTCTTT. Protein sequence: CASSPIGGGTEAFF. The V call is TRBV11-2, the J call TRBJ1-1, with D perhaps matching TRBD1 (5 bases). The germline V and J ends were trimmed by 5 bases and 4 bases, with 14 bases remaining between them. Germline assignment: CDR1 SGHAT and CDR2 FQNNGV. The CDR3 spans 14 residues.

This rearrangement joins TRBV27 to TRBJ2-5; a possible D gene is TRBD2 (7 bases). CDR3 length: 15 amino acids. V was pared by 5 bases and J by 5 bases, with 18 bases between. Germline V gene data show CDR1 as MNHEY and CDR2 as SMNVEV (reference sequence). This CDR3 is CASSLRAGARETQYF. CDR3 bases: TGTGCCAGCAGTCTACGGGCGGGGGCAAGGGAGACCCAGTACTTC.

The V and J genes are TRBV7-8 and TRBJ1-2, with 8 bases identical to TRBD1. The CDR3 has 15 amino acids. Trimming took 5 bases from V and 5 from J; bases not matched to a gene: 10. The germline V gene encodes CDR1 SGHVS and CDR2 FQNEAQ. CDR3 sequence: CASSLLRQGFYGYTF. The DNA for the CDR3 is TGTGCCAGCAGCCTACTAAGACAGGGGTTTTATGGCTACACCTTC.

The genes are TRBV7-2 and TRBJ1-5, with D unclear. CDR1 is SGHTA, CDR2 FQGNSA, per germline. Trimming pared 1 base from V and 0 bases from J, leaving 7 bases between. The CDR3 length is 15 residues. DNA for the CDR3: TGTGCCAGCAGCTTAGGCGGGAATAGCAATCAGCCCCAGCATTTT. Its protein product is CASSLGGNSNQPQHF.

This chain links TRBV9 with TRBJ2-1; weak D call: TRBD1 (6 bases). Trimming stripped 0 bases from V and 1 base from J, with 11 bases between. CDR1 SGDLS and CDR2 YYNGEE come from the germline V gene. CDR3 length: 16 amino acids. The CDR3 DNA reads as TGTGCCAGCAGCGTAGGGGGGCAAGTATCCTACAATGAGCAGTTCTTC. It is translated as CASSVGGQVSYNEQFF.

A note on this clone: Other nucleotide sequences in the sample specify the same CDR3. The rearrangement uses TRBV5-1 and TRBJ2-3; D remains ambiguous. V lost 0 bases to trimming and J lost 0 bases, with 8 bases between them. The CDR3 consists of 15 residues. CDR1 and CDR2 from the germline V gene are SGHRS and YFSETQ. The CDR3 sequence is CASSLAPTSTDTQYF. The CDR3 coding sequence is TGCGCCAGCAGCTTGGCCCCAACTAGCACAGATACGCAGTATTTT. Variable domain in full (rest from reference TRBV5-1 and TRBJ2-3): KAGVTQTPRYLIKTRGQQVTLSCSPISGHRSVSWYQQTPGQGLQFLFEYFSETQRNKGNFPGRFSGRQFSNSRSEMNVSTLELGDSALYLCASSLAPTSTDTQYFGPGTRLTVL.

The CDR3 region has the DNA TGTGCCAGCAGCCCCGAAGGAGGGAGGGGGAACAATGAGCAGTTCTTC. It translates to CASSPEGGRGNNEQFF. The chain carries TRBV7-3 and TRBJ2-1; perhaps TRBD2 as D (7 bases). Trimming took off 5 bases at V and 5 bases at J, with 19 bases between the two ends. Germline V CDR1 and CDR2: SGHTA, FQGTGA. The CDR3 totals 16 residues.

This sequence joins TRBV23-1 and TRBJ1-5, with D possibly matching TRBD1 (5 bases). TRBV23-1 belongs to the ORF category, with a function that is uncertain. This CDR3 region has 16 residues. V was trimmed by 2 bases and J by 0 bases, leaving 11 bases between them. The CDR3 spells CASSQGQDFSNQPQHF. DNA for the CDR3: TGCGCCAGCAGTCAAGGACAAGACTTTAGCAATCAGCCCCAGCATTTT.

This clone was seen once. The J gene is TRBJ2-7, the V gene TRBV29-1; 10 bases agree with TRBD2. J was trimmed by 3 bases and V by 3 bases; bases with no gene match: 2. The V gene's germline CDR1 is SQVTM and CDR2 ANQGSEA. The CDR3 contains 13 residues. The CDR3 protein is CSVEASGSYEQYF. CDR3 in DNA: TGCAGCGTTGAGGCTAGCGGGAGCTACGAGCAGTACTTC.

The CDR3 DNA is TGTGCCAGCAGTCAAATCGGGGAGACCCAGTACTTC. Translating gives CASSQIGETQYF. The chain couples TRBV28 to TRBJ2-5; no reliable D call. V was pared by 5 bases and J by 5 bases, with 9 bases between. The V gene's germline CDR1 is MDHEN and CDR2 SYDVKM. This CDR3 region has 12 residues.

J is TRBJ1-1 and V is TRBV9, with D tentatively TRBD1 (5 bases). The CDR3 covers 13 residues. Germline V gene lookup returns CDR1 SGDLS and CDR2 YYNGEE. V was shortened by 0 bases and J by 5 bases, with 8 bases between the two germline ends. CDR3 amino acids: CASSVGGTTEAFF. Written as DNA, the CDR3 is TGTGCCAGCAGCGTAGGGGGCACAACTGAAGCTTTCTTT.

The V and J genes are TRBV19 and TRBJ1-1, with D hard to call. CDR1 is LNHDA and CDR2 is SQIVND in the germline V gene (reference sequence). The CDR3 runs to 15 residues. V shed 5 bases and J shed 2 bases, with 15 bases lying between them. The CDR3 coding sequence is TGTGCCAGTAGTCTTATAATAGCAGCTAACACTGAAGCTTTCTTT. It specifies CASSLIIAANTEAFF.

This clone has only a few counts. J is TRBJ2-3 and V is TRBV6-2 or TRBV6-3, with 9 bases aligning to TRBD2. The CDR3 sequence is 18 residues long. Germline CDR1 is MNHEY and CDR2 is SVGEGT. The trim removed 2 bases at V and 1 base at J, leaving 10 bases unmatched. As DNA, the CDR3 is TGTGCCAGCAGTTACACCCACTTAAGACTAGCGGGCACAGATACGCAGTATTTT. This encodes CASSYTHLRLAGTDTQYF.